The 27 T cell receptor beta chains below come from one sample, sequenced in a study of blood T cells in healthy people across ages. Next came a second PCR, run for about 6 to 12 cycles, which used a sample-barcoded 5' primer along with a J-beta primer mix. TCRdb independently ran MiXCR on the 5' RACE reads; one entry per CDR3 protein. The sample holds 850,000 to 950,000 distinct CDR3 sequences, around 28% seen once. Material for sequencing was blood. These receptors all stem from a woman older than 75 in good health.

The chain joins TRBV5-5 to TRBJ2-7; 8 nucleotides align to TRBD1. V lost 3 bases, J lost 5 bases, and 13 bases stayed unmatched. The germline gives CDR1 SGHKS, CDR2 YYEKEE (reference sequence). This CDR3 spans 16 amino acids. The CDR3 DNA is TGTGCCAGCAGCTCCCGGGTCCATGACAGGGGCAACGAGCAGTACTTC. Encoded protein: CASSSRVHDRGNEQYF.

The chain joins TRBV7-6 to TRBJ1-4, with a weak D call TRBD1 (5 bases). The V end lost 4 bases, the J end lost 3 bases, and 18 bases lay between the germline ends. CDR1 and CDR2 from the germline V gene are SGHVS and FNYEAQ. The CDR3 is 17 residues long. The chain's CDR3 is CASSSGRGTLSNEKLFF. The CDR3 DNA is TGTGCCAGCAGCTCAGGCCGGGGGACTCTATCTAATGAAAAACTGTTTTTT.

Ten or more counts support this clonotype. This chain connects TRBV4-2 to TRBJ1-6, with D perhaps matching TRBD1 (5 bases). Trimming cost V 0 bases and J 7 bases, with 16 bases left between them. Germline CDR1 reads LGHNA; CDR2 reads YNFKEQ. The CDR3 sequence is 17 residues long. The CDR3 DNA sequence: TGTGCCAGCAGCCAAGATCCAGGGCCCGAGAAGAATTCACCCCTCCACTTT. It yields the protein CASSQDPGPEKNSPLHF.

This clonotype was found many times. The rearrangement uses TRBV12-3 or TRBV12-4 and TRBJ2-5; either TRBD1 or TRBD2 may fit D (6 bases each). Trimming pared 8 bases from V and 1 base from J, leaving 20 bases between. This CDR3 region has 16 residues. The CDR3 loop is CASAPLGGTVQETQYF. Here the CDR3 DNA reads TGTGCCAGCGCACCTCTCGGGGGCACCGTCCAAGAGACCCAGTACTTC.

The V call is TRBV7-9, the J call TRBJ1-1, with D perhaps matching TRBD1 (5 bases). CDR3 length equals 13 residues. Trimming cost V 5 bases and J 1 base, with 8 bases left between them. Germline CDR1 and CDR2: SEHNR and FQNEAQ (reference sequence). The CDR3 bases are TGTGCCAGCAGCCATGGGACGAACACTGAAGCTTTCTTT. Protein: CASSHGTNTEAFF. Combining the CDR3 with reference TRBV7-9 and TRBJ1-1 gives the whole variable domain DTGVSQNPRHKITKRGQNVTFRCDPISEHNRLYWYRQTLGQGPEFLTYFQNEAQLEKSRLLSDRFSAERPKGSFSTLEIQRTEQGDSAMYLCASSHGTNTEAFFGQGTRLTVV.

The chain carries TRBV7-3 and TRBJ2-7; D may be TRBD1 (6 bases). Per germline, CDR1 SGHTA and CDR2 FQGTGA. V was pared by 5 bases and J by 3 bases, with 11 bases between. The CDR3 consists of 13 residues. The CDR3 loop is CASSTGHGYEQYF. Here the CDR3 DNA reads TGTGCCAGCAGCACGGGACATGGCTACGAGCAGTACTTC.

This clonotype came up many times. J is TRBJ2-4 and V is TRBV11-2; D is unresolved. The CDR3 runs 14 residues. The germline V gene encodes CDR1 SGHAT and CDR2 FQNNGV. V was cut by 5 bases and J by 0 bases, with 8 bases left in between. CDR3 DNA sequence: TGTGCCAGCAGCAAGAGACCAGCCAAAAACATTCAGTACTTC. Its translation: CASSKRPAKNIQYF. The whole variable domain, remainder taken from reference TRBV11-2 and TRBJ2-4, is EAGVAQSPRYKIIEKRQSVAFWCNPISGHATLYWYQQILGQGPKLLIQFQNNGVVDDSQLPKDRFSAERLKGVDSTLKIQPAKLEDSAVYLCASSKRPAKNIQYFGAGTRLSVL.

With regard to this clonotype: It may be a read error: a sequence one base away is much more abundant. V usage is TRBV7-2 and J usage is TRBJ2-1; D not resolved. CDR1 is SGHTA, CDR2 FQGNSA, per germline. This CDR3 is built from 14 residues. In DNA, the CDR3 is TGTGCCAGCAGCTCGTATACGGGCCCTCTAGAGCGGTTCTTC. Its protein is CASSSYTGPLERFF.

The sample holds many counts of this clonotype. The chain couples TRBV10-3 to TRBJ1-1; 10 bases match TRBD1. Germline CDR1 and CDR2: ENHRY and SYGVKD. Unmatched junction bases numbered 5, after V lost 8 bases and J lost 5 bases. The CDR3 runs to 13 residues. CDR3 sequence: CAIRTGGGTEAFF. CDR3 DNA sequence: TGTGCCATCCGGACAGGGGGTGGTACTGAAGCTTTCTTT.

This clonotype appeared many times. The genes are TRBV30 and TRBJ1-2; TRBD1 is a possible D gene (6 bases). The V end was cut by 7 bases, the J end by 4 bases, with 19 bases between. This CDR3 has 14 amino acids. Germline V gives CDR1 GTSNPN, CDR2 SVGIG (reference sequence). CDR3 bases: TGTGCCTCCTCGGGGGGGGCCCTCGCCTATGGCTACACCTTC. This translates into CASSGGALAYGYTF.

Many counts were recorded for this clonotype. This chain connects TRBV2 to TRBJ2-6; 10 bases match TRBD1. Germline V CDR1 and CDR2: SNHLY, FYNNEI. After removal of 7 bases from V and 3 bases from J, the junction contained 6 bases not matched to a gene. The CDR3 spans 16 residues. CDR3: CASIGDRGRGANVLTF. CDR3 DNA: TGTGCCAGCATAGGAGACAGGGGGCGTGGGGCCAACGTCCTGACTTTC. The variable domain in full, with the rest retrieved from reference TRBV2 and TRBJ2-6, is EPEVTQTPSHQVTQMGQEVILRCVPISNHLYFYWYRQILGQKVEFLVSFYNNEISEKSEIFDDQFSVERPDGSNFTLKIRSTKLEDSAMYFCASIGDRGRGANVLTFGAGSRLTVL.

V is TRBV6-1 and J is TRBJ1-5; no clear D gene. V was shortened by 2 bases and J by 0 bases, with 8 bases between the two germline ends. Looked up from germline, CDR1 is MNHNS and CDR2 is SASEGT. This CDR3 spans 15 amino acids. CDR3 DNA sequence: TGTGCCAGCAGTGAACAGGAGATTAGCAATCAGCCCCAGCATTTT. It encodes CASSEQEISNQPQHF.

This clonotype was recorded at least ten times. The chain has TRBV27 and TRBJ2-5; 9 positions match TRBD2. CDR3 size: 16 residues. V shed 5 bases, J shed 4 bases, and the junction held 11 bases outside the gene matches. Germline V CDR1 and CDR2: MNHEY, SMNVEV (reference sequence). CDR3 nucleotides: TGTGCCAGCAGTCCCCTCGGGCGGGGGGGCTTAGAGACCCAGTACTTC. It yields the protein CASSPLGRGGLETQYF.

This clonotype has a handful of counts. The chain carries TRBV14 and TRBJ2-1, with a possible D match to TRBD1 (6 bases). The CDR3 is made up of 17 amino acids. Deletions cut 6 bases from V and 0 bases from J, with 18 bases between. The germline V gene has CDR1 SGHDN and CDR2 FVKESK. CDR3 in amino acids: CASSGSRGYSSYNEQFF. DNA for the CDR3: TGTGCCAGCAGTGGATCCAGGGGCTACAGCTCCTACAATGAGCAGTTCTTC.

This chain connects TRBV6-1 to TRBJ2-3; TRBD2 matches at 9 bases. Per the germline V gene, CDR1 is MNHNS and CDR2 is SASEGT. Germline trimming cut 6 bases from V and 1 base from J; bases unmatched to any gene: 11. This CDR3 has 17 amino acids. The CDR3 is CASRPPSWTSGTDTQYF. The CDR3 DNA is TGTGCCAGCAGACCGCCCTCATGGACTAGCGGCACAGATACGCAGTATTTT.

This clonotype showed up many times. The chain is built from TRBV9 and TRBJ2-1, with TRBD2 matching over 14 bases. The J segment lost 6 bases and the V segment lost 4 bases, leaving 12 bases of the junction unmatched. Germline values: CDR1 SGDLS, CDR2 YYNGEE. The CDR3 is made up of 18 amino acids. The chain's CDR3 is CASSPGLAGGLGGNEQFF. CDR3 DNA sequence: TGTGCCAGCAGCCCTGGACTAGCGGGGGGCCTTGGAGGCAATGAGCAGTTCTTC.

This clonotype was seen more than once but under ten times. A single base separates this from a much larger clone, so it may be a read error. The rearrangement joins TRBV7-2 to TRBJ2-1; 7 bases are shared with TRBD2. V lost 1 base to trimming and J lost 12 bases; unmatched junction nucleotides: 6. The CDR3 runs 13 residues. In germline, CDR1 is SGHTA, CDR2 FQGNSA. CDR3 DNA sequence: TGTGCCAGCAGCTTAGGCGGACTAGTTGGGCAGTTCTTC. Translating it yields CASSLGGLVGQFF.

This sequence joins TRBV4-2 and TRBJ1-4; no clear D. Germline V lookup: CDR1 LGHNA, CDR2 YNFKEQ. V was pared by 4 bases and J by 7 bases, with 7 bases between. This CDR3 comprises 12 residues. The CDR3 loop is CASSPHGEKLFF. In nucleotides, the CDR3 is TGTGCCAGCAGCCCTCATGGTGAAAAACTGTTTTTT.

The J gene is TRBJ1-1, the V gene TRBV12-3 or TRBV12-4; 8 bases map to TRBD1. There are 14 residues in the CDR3. After removal of 4 bases from V and 1 base from J, the junction contained 2 bases not matched to a gene. The CDR3 here is CASSYDRGNTEAFF. The CDR3 DNA follows: TGTGCCAGCAGTTACGACAGGGGGAACACTGAAGCTTTCTTT.

Ten or more counts support this clonotype. The J gene is TRBJ2-1, the V gene TRBV29-1; 7 bases are a match to TRBD1. Germline V lookup: CDR1 SQVTM, CDR2 ANQGSEA. The CDR3 extends over 14 amino acids. The V gene end was trimmed by 6 bases and the J gene end by 6 bases; junction bases not matched to a gene: 11. CDR3 sequence: CSVQTGTEINEQFF. For the CDR3, the DNA is TGCAGCGTCCAGACGGGGACAGAGATCAATGAGCAGTTCTTC.

In its sample, this clonotype was seen a few times. The CDR3 DNA follows: TGTGCCAGCAACCAGGGAGTAGAAGCTTTCTTT. The encoded protein is CASNQGVEAFF. The chain links TRBV6-2 or TRBV6-3 to TRBJ1-1; perhaps TRBD1 as D (5 bases). CDR1 and CDR2 (germline): MNHEY, SVGEGT. CDR3 length equals 11 residues. Trimming took 7 bases from V and 8 from J, leaving 11 bases between them.

The genes are TRBV18 and TRBJ2-2; 9 bases line up with TRBD1. Losses at the gene ends were 0 bases for V and 5 bases for J; bases not matched to a gene: 4. Germline CDR1 KGHSH, CDR2 LQKENI. There are 16 residues in the CDR3. The CDR3 sequence is CASSPPGTGRTGELFF. For the CDR3, the DNA is TGTGCCAGCTCACCACCGGGGACAGGGAGAACCGGGGAGCTGTTTTTT.

This clonotype was detected ten times or more. V is TRBV5-1 and J is TRBJ1-4; 7 nucleotides align to TRBD1. V lost 4 bases to trimming and J lost 7 bases; unmatched junction nucleotides: 7. Germline lookup yields CDR1 SGHRS and CDR2 YFSETQ. This CDR3 region has 14 residues. This CDR3 is CASSRDRDGEKLFF. The CDR3 DNA follows: TGCGCCAGCAGCCGAGACAGGGATGGTGAAAAACTGTTTTTT.

This clonotype occurred a few times. This sequence may be a read error, since a much larger clone differs from it by one base. The chain uses TRBV29-1 and TRBJ2-1; D may be TRBD2 (7 bases). The CDR3 has 14 residues. V was pared by 3 bases and J by 6 bases, with 15 bases between. Germline CDR1 reads SQVTM; CDR2 reads ANQGSEA. The CDR3 reads CSVDRAGACNEQFF. DNA for the CDR3: TGCAGCGTTGACCGGGCGGGGGCCTGCAATGAGCAGTTCTTC.

This chain links TRBV15 with TRBJ1-4, with D tentatively TRBD1 (5 bases). With 3 bases removed from V and 4 bases from J, the gap between germline ends came to 12 bases. This CDR3 is 15 amino acids long. The germline V gene encodes CDR1 LNHNV and CDR2 YYDKDF (reference sequence). CDR3 sequence: CATSSLGTGNEKLFF. DNA of the CDR3: TGTGCCACCAGCAGCCTCGGGACGGGTAATGAAAAACTGTTTTTT.

As for this clonotype: A clone one base away is much larger, so this may be a read error. This chain links TRBV4-1 with TRBJ2-5; weak D call: TRBD1 (5 bases). Trimming took off 6 bases at V and 2 bases at J, with 16 bases between the two ends. CDR3 length: 15 residues. Germline CDR1 and CDR2: MGHRA and YSYEKL. The CDR3 spells CASRQSQGKQETQYF. The CDR3, as DNA: TGCGCCAGCAGGCAGAGTCAGGGAAAACAAGAGACCCAGTACTTC.

The V and J genes are TRBV5-1 and TRBJ2-1, with 7 nucleotides matching TRBD1. The trim removed 4 bases at V and 3 bases at J, leaving 7 bases unmatched. Germline V gene lookup returns CDR1 SGHRS and CDR2 YFSETQ. The CDR3 covers 15 residues. The DNA of the CDR3 is TGCGCCAGCAGCCGAAACTACAGGGGCTACAATGAGCAGTTCTTC. Its translation: CASSRNYRGYNEQFF.